This passage covers 21 T cell receptor beta chains from one sample sequenced in a study of CD8 T cells in Susac syndrome. With random hexamers, 0.5 to 1 ug RNA was reverse transcribed. Using its own MiXCR run on the immunoSEQ multiplex PCR reads, TCRdb lists one record per CDR3 protein. The table shows 180,000 or so distinct CDR3 sequences, with roughly 95% occurring only once. Sequences were obtained from CD4+ T cells from PBMCs. The receptors stem from a human donor in good health.

The J gene is TRBJ2-1, the V gene TRBV29-1; D possibly uses TRBD1 or TRBD2 (5 bases each). Trimming shortened V by 0 bases and J by 5 bases, and 23 bases separated the two germline ends. Germline V lookup: CDR1 SQVTM, CDR2 ANQGSEA. The CDR3 is 18 residues long. CDR3 protein: CSVEDYAPGPRTDNEQFF. CDR3 nucleotide sequence: TGCAGCGTTGAAGATTACGCTCCGGGACCCCGAACCGACAATGAGCAGTTCTTC.

V is TRBV20-1 and J is TRBJ2-5, with 9 bases matching TRBD2. Germline CDR1 is DFQATT and CDR2 is SNEGSKA (reference sequence). There are 15 residues in the CDR3. Trimming cost V 3 bases and J 1 base; bases outside gene matches: 6. The CDR3 DNA is TGCAGTGCTAGCCTAAGGACTAGCGCCCAAGAGACCCAGTACTTC. Protein sequence: CSASLRTSAQETQYF.

This chain links TRBV20-1 with TRBJ1-5; tentative D call: TRBD1 (5 bases). Between the trimmed V and J ends, which lost 0 bases and 6 bases, there was a span of 15 bases. The CDR3 has 15 residues. CDR1 is DFQATT, CDR2 SNEGSKA, per germline (reference sequence). CDR3 sequence reads: CSARDSGQGSQPQHF. The CDR3 DNA follows: TGCAGTGCTAGAGATTCCGGGCAGGGCAGTCAGCCCCAGCATTTT.

The chain has TRBV20-1 and TRBJ2-1; possible D gene TRBD2, 5 bases. The CDR3 covers 16 residues. Per the germline V gene, CDR1 is DFQATT and CDR2 is SNEGSKA (reference sequence). V lost 5 bases and J lost 9, with 26 bases in between. The chain's CDR3 is CSARPSRGNALPEQFF. The CDR3 DNA is TGCAGTGCTCGCCCAAGCCGGGGAAACGCCCTACCTGAGCAGTTCTTC.

The genes are TRBV20-1 and TRBJ2-5; D is ambiguous. Germline V gene data show CDR1 as DFQATT and CDR2 as SNEGSKA (reference sequence). V lost 3 bases to trimming and J lost 5 bases, with 19 bases between them. The CDR3 consists of 15 residues. The CDR3 reads CSARVDPPNKETQYF. The CDR3 bases are TGCAGTGCTAGGGTCGATCCCCCCAATAAGGAGACCCAGTACTTC.

J is TRBJ1-4 and V is TRBV4-1; D gene ambiguous. The V end lost 4 bases, the J end lost 7 bases, and 16 bases lay between the germline ends. This CDR3 has 15 amino acids. The germline gives CDR1 MGHRA, CDR2 YSYEKL. The CDR3 bases are TGCGCCAGCAGCCGCCTGCCCGGTCTCAGTGAAAAACTGTTTTTT. Amino acids: CASSRLPGLSEKLFF.

This chain uses TRBV29-1 with TRBJ2-5; D is tentatively TRBD1 or TRBD2 (5 bases each). Germline-derived CDR1 and CDR2 are SQVTM and ANQGSEA. The CDR3 runs to 13 residues. The germline V and J ends were trimmed by 7 bases and 4 bases, with 16 bases remaining between them. CDR3 DNA: TGCAGCGCCGATCCATTGGGGACAGAGACCCAGTACTTC. Encoded protein: CSADPLGTETQYF.

The genes are TRBV3-1 and TRBJ1-2, with D unresolved. This CDR3 region has 14 residues. The V gene's germline CDR1 is LGHDT and CDR2 YNNKEL (reference sequence). Deletions cut 1 base from V and 11 bases from J, with 17 bases between. CDR3 amino acids: CASSQGGVRPGYTF. For the CDR3, the DNA is TGTGCCAGCAGCCAAGGAGGCGTCAGGCCGGGTTACACCTTC.

This chain uses TRBV11-2 with TRBJ2-7, with TRBD1 as a possible D gene (6 bases). V lost 1 base and J lost 3, with 10 bases in between. The V gene's germline CDR1 is SGHAT and CDR2 FQNNGV. The CDR3 has 14 residues. This chain's CDR3 is CASSLGGQFYEQYV. The CDR3, as DNA: TGTGCCAGCAGCTTAGGCGGACAGTTCTACGAGCAGTACGTC.

This clonotype has only one observation. The DNA of the CDR3 is TGTGCCAGCAGCCAAGTAGGGGGTACCACCGGGGAGCTGTTTTTT. Protein sequence: CASSQVGGTTGELFF. The chain joins TRBV14 to TRBJ2-2; a possible D gene is TRBD1 (6 bases). The V end was cut by 1 base, the J end by 4 bases, with 10 bases between. Germline CDR1 SGHDN, CDR2 FVKESK. The CDR3 has 15 amino acids.

The chain couples TRBV5-6 to TRBJ2-5, with 7 positions matching TRBD1. Losses at the gene ends were 4 bases for V and 7 bases for J; bases not matched to a gene: 7. The V gene's germline CDR1 is SGHDT and CDR2 YYEEEE. The length of the CDR3 is 13 residues. CDR3 in DNA: TGTGCCAGCAGCGGGGACAGCCAGGGGACCCAGTACTTC. It yields the protein CASSGDSQGTQYF.

J is TRBJ2-3 and V is TRBV20-1; D is perhaps TRBD2 (7 bases). Germline values: CDR1 DFQATT, CDR2 SNEGSKA (reference sequence). The V gene lost 0 bases and the J gene lost 9 bases, with 16 bases spanning the gap. The CDR3 is 14 residues long. The CDR3 DNA reads as TGCAGTGCTAGAGACCCGGGGGGCATTCACACGCAGTATTTT. Encoded protein: CSARDPGGIHTQYF.

V and J are TRBV20-1 and TRBJ2-5, with D tentatively TRBD1 (6 bases). V was trimmed by 4 bases and J by 1 base, leaving 10 bases between them. Looked up from germline, CDR1 is DFQATT and CDR2 is SNEGSKA (reference sequence). The length of the CDR3 is 13 residues. As DNA, the CDR3 is TGCAGTGCTACCACAGGGTTCCAAGAGACCCAGTACTTC. Protein product: CSATTGFQETQYF.

The chain has TRBV11-2 and TRBJ2-3; D remains unclear. This CDR3 region has 13 residues. Germline V gene sequence: CDR1 SGHAT, CDR2 FQNNGV. The ends were cut back, 0 bases at V and 4 bases at J, with 5 bases in the middle. The CDR3 bases are TGTGCCAGCAGCTTAGAACGCTCAGATACGCAGTATTTT. This encodes CASSLERSDTQYF.

This chain uses TRBV11-2 with TRBJ2-1, with TRBD2 identical over 10 bases. The CDR3 spans 14 residues. Germline V lookup: CDR1 SGHAT, CDR2 FQNNGV. Trimming removed 2 bases from V and 9 bases from J; junction bases left unmatched: 4. Here the CDR3 DNA reads TGTGCCAGCAGCTTAAGCGGGAGGGCCTTTGAGCAGTTCTTC. Protein sequence: CASSLSGRAFEQFF. Full variable domain (rest looked up from reference TRBV11-2 and TRBJ2-1): EAGVAQSPRYKIIEKRQSVAFWCNPISGHATLYWYQQILGQGPKLLIQFQNNGVVDDSQLPKDRFSAERLKGVDSTLKIQPAKLEDSAVYLCASSLSGRAFEQFFGPGTRLTVL.

This chain uses TRBV28 with TRBJ2-7; weak D call: TRBD1 (6 bases). The CDR3 runs 11 residues. V gave up 7 bases and J gave up 4 bases, with 8 bases separating them. In germline, CDR1 is MDHEN, CDR2 SYDVKM. The CDR3 region is CASKGVYEQYV. CDR3 bases: TGTGCCAGCAAGGGGGTTTACGAGCAGTACGTC.

The rearrangement joins TRBV7-9 to TRBJ1-4, with TRBD1 as a possible D gene (5 bases). The germline V gene encodes CDR1 SEHNR and CDR2 FQNEAQ (reference sequence). V lost 3 bases and J lost 8, with 16 bases in between. The CDR3 has 15 residues. The CDR3 loop reads CASSFSGTSREKLFF. In nucleotides, the CDR3 is TGTGCCAGCAGCTTTTCCGGGACCTCCAGAGAAAAACTGTTTTTT.

The V call is TRBV4-3, the J call TRBJ1-1; 8 bases agree with TRBD1. V trimming: 4 bases; J trimming: 1 base; junction bases outside the gene matches: 5. CDR3 length: 15 residues. Germline CDR1 reads LGHNA; CDR2 reads YSLEER. The CDR3 is CASSLRDRPNTEAFF. CDR3 coding DNA: TGCGCCAGCAGCCTCCGGGACAGGCCGAACACTGAAGCTTTCTTT.

The rearrangement uses TRBV20-1 and TRBJ2-1; 10 bases line up with TRBD2. The junction had 9 bases not matched to a gene; V was cut back by 6 bases and J by 10 bases. This CDR3 is 13 amino acids long. Germline-derived CDR1 and CDR2 are DFQATT and SNEGSKA (reference sequence). The CDR3 nucleotides read TGCAGTGCCCTAGGGACTAGCGTACGGGAGCAGTTCTTC. Encoded protein: CSALGTSVREQFF.

This clonotype has a handful of counts. This chain uses TRBV27 with TRBJ2-6; D is uncertain. Trimming pared 3 bases from V and 2 bases from J, leaving 2 bases between. The CDR3 is 13 residues long. CDR1 and CDR2 from the germline V gene are MNHEY and SMNVEV (reference sequence). In DNA form, the CDR3 reads TGTGCCAGCAGTTTCGCTGGGGCCAACGTCCTGACTTTC. Translated, it gives CASSFAGANVLTF.

The chain recombines TRBV29-1 with TRBJ1-2; TRBD1 matches 7 bases. The CDR3 runs 15 residues. V lost 0 bases to trimming and J lost 0 bases; unmatched junction nucleotides: 4. The germline V gene encodes CDR1 SQVTM and CDR2 ANQGSEA. The CDR3 DNA is TGCAGCGTTGAAGACAGGGGGAAGACTAACTATGGCTACACCTTC. Its protein is CSVEDRGKTNYGYTF.